This T cell receptor (beta chain) derives from a study of CD4+ T cells in melanoma. Using immunoSEQ multiplex PCR, the repertoire was profiled, and TCRdb retains in-frame clones only, with some absent. Among about 140,000 clones listed, about 93% were seen once. Germline V gene sequence: CDR1 KGHSH, CDR2 LQKENI. The CDR3 spans 17 residues. Deletions cut 4 bases from V and 0 bases from J, with 13 bases between. There are a few counts of this clone. The chain joins TRBV18 to TRBJ2-6, with D perhaps TRBD1 (5 bases). This clonotype originated in a human donor with melanoma. The CDR3 spells CASSRDSPVSGANVLTF. In nucleotides, the CDR3 is TGTGCCAGCTCACGCGACAGCCCTGTCTCTGGGGCCAACGTCCTGACTTTC. The complete variable domain, with remaining parts taken from reference TRBV18 and TRBJ2-6, reads NAGVMQNPRHLVRRRGQEARLRCSPMKGHSHVYWYRQLPEEGLKFMVYLQKENIIDESGMPKERFSAEFPKEGPSILRIQQVVRGDSAAYFCASSRDSPVSGANVLTFGAGSRLTVL.